This T cell receptor (beta chain) emerged from a study of read filtering for tumor transcriptome and immune sequencing. Overall study context: After DNase treatment, RNA was made into whole-transcriptome libraries. TCR-mapped reads were about 3.5 to 10.27 million with IR-seq versus roughly 80 to 1,300 with RNA-seq.

This library used approximately 370 ng RNA and molecular barcoded adaptors spanning alpha/delta and beta/gamma chains. A single record per CDR3 protein comes from TCRdb applying MiXCR to the reads. The sample has tens of thousands of distinct CDR3 sequences; around a fifth are singletons. Concerning this clonotype itself: Its ends do not fully match the called genes, so a read error is possible.

The germline CDR1 and CDR2 sequences are SGHRS and YFSETQ. CDR3 length equals 14 residues. The TCR was taken from a donor at least 40 years old with multiple myeloma. The rearrangement uses TRBV5-1 and TRBJ2-5, with D possibly being TRBD2 (5 bases). Input material: a population of CD138-negative cells sorted from bone marrow. The CDR3: CASSSAGNQETQDF. The CDR3 region has the DNA TGCGCCAGCAGCTCGGCCGGGAACCAAGAGACCCAGGACTTC.